The source of this T cell receptor beta chain is a study of T cell responses to AZD1222 COVID-19 vaccine. Whole-study findings and limits: Unmutated variant regions are reportedly targeted by nearly half of spike-specific TCRs.

There are 13 residues in the CDR3. Germline lookup yields CDR1 SGHRS and CDR2 YFSETQ. Deletions cut 0 bases from V and 3 bases from J, with 3 bases between. Sequencing was performed with immunoSEQ multiplex PCR; in TCRdb, only in-frame clones are kept and a portion is missing. The repertoire consists of roughly 120,000 clones, with more than 75% occurring once and the leading ten covering roughly 7.4%. About this clone itself: Antigen: not known.

The chain employs TRBV5-1 and TRBJ1-4; no reliable D call. The sample in question was peripheral blood, obtained on day 0 of AZD1222 vaccination. The receptor comes from an adult in good health. CDR3 region: CASSLDPNEKLFF. The CDR3 coding sequence is TGCGCCAGCAGCTTGGACCCTAATGAAAAACTGTTTTTT. Full variable domain (missing parts from reference TRBV5-1 and TRBJ1-4): KAGVTQTPRYLIKTRGQQVTLSCSPISGHRSVSWYQQTPGQGLQFLFEYFSETQRNKGNFPGRFSGRQFSNSRSEMNVSTLELGDSALYLCASSLDPNEKLFFGSGTQLSVL.